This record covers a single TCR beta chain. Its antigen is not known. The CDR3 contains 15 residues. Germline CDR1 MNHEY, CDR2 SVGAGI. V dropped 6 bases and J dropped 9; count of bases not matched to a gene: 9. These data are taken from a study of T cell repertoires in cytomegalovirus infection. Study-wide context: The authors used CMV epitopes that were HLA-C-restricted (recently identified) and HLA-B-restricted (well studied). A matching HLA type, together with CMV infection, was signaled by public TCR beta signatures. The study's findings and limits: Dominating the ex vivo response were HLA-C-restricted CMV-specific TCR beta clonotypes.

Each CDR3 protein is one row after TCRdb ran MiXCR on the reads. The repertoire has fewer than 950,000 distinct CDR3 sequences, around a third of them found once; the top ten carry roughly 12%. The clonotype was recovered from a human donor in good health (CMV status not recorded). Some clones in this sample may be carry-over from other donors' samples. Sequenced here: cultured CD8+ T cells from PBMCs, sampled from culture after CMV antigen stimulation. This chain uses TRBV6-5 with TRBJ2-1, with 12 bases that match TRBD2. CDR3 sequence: CASRPTSGGMVEQFF. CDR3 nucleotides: TGTGCCAGCAGACCTACTAGCGGGGGGATGGTTGAGCAGTTCTTC.